The T cell receptor (beta chain) under discussion was sequenced for a study of T cell responses to AZD1222 COVID-19 vaccine. Method: immunoSEQ multiplex PCR; TCRdb's copy keeps in-frame clones and lacks some. The sample lists some 170,000 clones; 70% to 90% were seen once. Germline V CDR1 and CDR2: MDHEN, SYDVKM. The ends were cut back, 6 bases at V and 8 bases at J, with 10 bases in the middle. The CDR3 totals 12 residues. The TCR comes from an adult who received the MenACWY meningococcal vaccine as a control. The sequenced sample was peripheral blood, obtained 28 days after the second dose of the MenACWY control vaccine. This chain connects TRBV28 to TRBJ1-4; D gene unclear. CDR3 sequence reads: CASSSRWEKLFF. The CDR3 DNA sequence: TGTGCCAGCAGCTCGAGGTGGGAAAAACTGTTTTTT.